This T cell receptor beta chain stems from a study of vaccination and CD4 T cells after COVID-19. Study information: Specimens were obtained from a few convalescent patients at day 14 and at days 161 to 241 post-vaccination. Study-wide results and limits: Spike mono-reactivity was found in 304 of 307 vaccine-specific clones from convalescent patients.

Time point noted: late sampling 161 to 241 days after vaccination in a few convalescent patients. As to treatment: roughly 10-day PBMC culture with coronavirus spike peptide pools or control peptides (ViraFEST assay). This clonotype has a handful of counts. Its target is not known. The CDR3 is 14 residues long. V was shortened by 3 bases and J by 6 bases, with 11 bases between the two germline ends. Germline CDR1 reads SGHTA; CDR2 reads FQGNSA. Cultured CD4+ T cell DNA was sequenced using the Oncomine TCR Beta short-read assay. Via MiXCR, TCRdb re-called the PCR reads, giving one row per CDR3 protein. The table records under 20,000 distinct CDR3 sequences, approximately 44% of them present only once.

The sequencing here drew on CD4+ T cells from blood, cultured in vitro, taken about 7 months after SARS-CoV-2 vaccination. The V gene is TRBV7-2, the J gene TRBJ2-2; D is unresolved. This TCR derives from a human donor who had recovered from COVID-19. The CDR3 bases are TGTGCCAGCAGCTTCGACCATAACCCCGGGGAGCTGTTTTTT. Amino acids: CASSFDHNPGELFF.